The clone carrying this T cell receptor beta chain was counted between two and nine times. This sample stems from a study of blood T cell repertoires in COVID-19. Study at large: The samples span acute and convalescent COVID-19 from the United States, Italy and Spain. Sources were T cells, B-cell-depleted T cells, or PBMCs; the material itself was cDNA or gDNA.

Cohort assignment relied on participant-reported clinical history. This CDR3 spans 15 amino acids. CDR1 and CDR2 (germline): SEHNR, FQNEAQ (reference sequence). Between the trimmed V and J ends, which lost 5 bases and 6 bases, there was a span of 18 bases. Using immunoSEQ multiplex PCR, the repertoire was profiled, and TCRdb retains in-frame clones only, with some absent. The sample has 210,000 or so clones; around nine tenths are singletons. V usage is TRBV7-9 and J usage is TRBJ2-3; TRBD2 is a possible D gene (6 bases). Sequencing was carried out using PBMCs or T cells enriched from blood (not recorded which). The TCR was taken from a woman in her 30s who had been exposed to COVID-19. The CDR3 region has the DNA TGTGCCAGCAGCATACTAGCTCCGGGGTCGGATACGCAGTATTTT. It yields the protein CASSILAPGSDTQYF.